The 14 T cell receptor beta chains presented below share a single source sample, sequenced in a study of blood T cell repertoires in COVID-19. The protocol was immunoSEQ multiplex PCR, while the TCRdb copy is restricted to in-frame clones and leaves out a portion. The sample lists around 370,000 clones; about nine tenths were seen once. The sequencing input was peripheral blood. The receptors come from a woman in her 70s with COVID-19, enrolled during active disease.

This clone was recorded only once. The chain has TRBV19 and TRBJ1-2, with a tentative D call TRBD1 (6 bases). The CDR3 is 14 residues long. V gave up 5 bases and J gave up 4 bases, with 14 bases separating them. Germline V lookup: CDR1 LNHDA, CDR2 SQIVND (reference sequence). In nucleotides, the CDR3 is TGTGCCAGTAGTGGGGCAGGGGATAGCTATGGCTACACCTTC. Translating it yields CASSGAGDSYGYTF.

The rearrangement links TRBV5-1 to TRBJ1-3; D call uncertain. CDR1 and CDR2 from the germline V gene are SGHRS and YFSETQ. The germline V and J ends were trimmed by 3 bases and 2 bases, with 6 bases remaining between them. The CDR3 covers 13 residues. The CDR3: CASSSGTGNTIYF. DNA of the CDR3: TGCGCCAGCAGCTCAGGAACTGGAAACACCATATATTTT.

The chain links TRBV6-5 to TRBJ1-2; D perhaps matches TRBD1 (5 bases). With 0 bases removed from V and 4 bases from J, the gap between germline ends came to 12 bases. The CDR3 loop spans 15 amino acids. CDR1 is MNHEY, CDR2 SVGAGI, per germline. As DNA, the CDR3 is TGTGCCAGCAGTTACTCCCAGGGCACGGGCTATGGCTACACCTTC. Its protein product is CASSYSQGTGYGYTF.

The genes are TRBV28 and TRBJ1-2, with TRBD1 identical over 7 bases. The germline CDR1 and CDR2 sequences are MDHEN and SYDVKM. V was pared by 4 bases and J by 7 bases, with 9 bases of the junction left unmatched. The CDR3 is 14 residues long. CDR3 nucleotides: TGTGCCAGCAGTTCCCTGACAGGGAGTGGTGGCTACACCTTC. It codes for CASSSLTGSGGYTF.

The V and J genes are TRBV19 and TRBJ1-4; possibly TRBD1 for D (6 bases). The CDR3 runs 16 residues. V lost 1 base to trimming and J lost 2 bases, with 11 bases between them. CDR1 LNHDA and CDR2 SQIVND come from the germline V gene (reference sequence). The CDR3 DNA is TGTGCCAGTAGTATAGTGGCACAGGGTACTAATGAAAAACTGTTTTTT. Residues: CASSIVAQGTNEKLFF.

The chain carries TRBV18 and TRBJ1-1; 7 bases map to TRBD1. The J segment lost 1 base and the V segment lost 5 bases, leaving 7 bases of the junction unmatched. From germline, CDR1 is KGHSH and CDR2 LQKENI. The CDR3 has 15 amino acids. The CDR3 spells CASSSGQLTNTEAFF. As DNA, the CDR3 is TGTGCCAGCTCATCGGGACAGCTCACGAACACTGAAGCTTTCTTT.

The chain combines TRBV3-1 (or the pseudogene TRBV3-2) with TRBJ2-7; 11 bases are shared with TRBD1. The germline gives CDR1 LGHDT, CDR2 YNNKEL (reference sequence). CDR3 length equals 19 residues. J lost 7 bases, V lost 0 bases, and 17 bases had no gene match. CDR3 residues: CASSQDSSRTGGPPREQYF. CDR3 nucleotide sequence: TGTGCCAGCAGCCAAGATAGTTCCAGGACAGGGGGCCCTCCGAGGGAGCAGTACTTC.

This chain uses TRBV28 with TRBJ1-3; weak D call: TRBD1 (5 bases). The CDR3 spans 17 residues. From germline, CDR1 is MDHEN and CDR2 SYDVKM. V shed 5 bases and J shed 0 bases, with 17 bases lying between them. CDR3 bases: TGTGCCAGCAGTCCAAAATACAGGATCTTCTCTGGAAACACCATATATTTT. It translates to CASSPKYRIFSGNTIYF.

DNA for the CDR3: TGTGCCAGCAGCAATACAGGGGGCGGCGAAGCTTTCTTT. Its protein is CASSNTGGGEAFF. The chain couples TRBV7-2 to TRBJ1-1, with 9 nucleotides matching TRBD1. The CDR3 has 13 residues. Per germline, CDR1 SGHTA and CDR2 FQGNSA. The V gene end was trimmed by 5 bases and the J gene end by 8 bases; junction bases not matched to a gene: 6.

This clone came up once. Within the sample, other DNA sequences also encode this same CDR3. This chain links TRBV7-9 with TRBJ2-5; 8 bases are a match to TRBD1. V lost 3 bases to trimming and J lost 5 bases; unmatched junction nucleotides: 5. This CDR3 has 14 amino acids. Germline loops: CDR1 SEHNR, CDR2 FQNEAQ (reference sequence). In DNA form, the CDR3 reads TGTGCCAGCAGCTTGGGGACAGGACAGGAGACCCAGTACTTC. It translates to CASSLGTGQETQYF.

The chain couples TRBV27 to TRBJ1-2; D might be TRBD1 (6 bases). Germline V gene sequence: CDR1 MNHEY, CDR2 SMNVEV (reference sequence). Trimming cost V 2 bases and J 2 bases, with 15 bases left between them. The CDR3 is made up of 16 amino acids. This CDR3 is CASSLVRDTRNYGYTF. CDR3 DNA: TGTGCCAGCAGTTTAGTAAGGGACACAAGAAACTATGGCTACACCTTC.

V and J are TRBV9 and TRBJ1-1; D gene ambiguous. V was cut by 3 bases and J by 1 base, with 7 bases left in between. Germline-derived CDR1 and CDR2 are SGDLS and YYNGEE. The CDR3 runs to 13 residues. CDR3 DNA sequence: TGTGCCAGCAGCGCTACGTCGAACACTGAAGCTTTCTTT. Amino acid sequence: CASSATSNTEAFF.

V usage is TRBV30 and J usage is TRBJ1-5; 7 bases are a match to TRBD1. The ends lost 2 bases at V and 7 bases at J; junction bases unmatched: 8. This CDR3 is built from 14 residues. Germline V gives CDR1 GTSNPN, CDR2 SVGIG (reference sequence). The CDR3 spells CAWSLDRAGQPQHF. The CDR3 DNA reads TGTGCCTGGAGTCTCGACAGGGCCGGGCAGCCCCAGCATTTT.

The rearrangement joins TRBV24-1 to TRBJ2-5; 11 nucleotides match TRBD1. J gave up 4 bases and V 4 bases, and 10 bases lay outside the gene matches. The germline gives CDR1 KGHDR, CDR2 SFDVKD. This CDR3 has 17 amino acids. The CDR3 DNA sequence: TGTGCCACCAGTGACTTCAAAGGACAGGGGGCAATAGAGACCCAGTACTTC. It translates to CATSDFKGQGAIETQYF.